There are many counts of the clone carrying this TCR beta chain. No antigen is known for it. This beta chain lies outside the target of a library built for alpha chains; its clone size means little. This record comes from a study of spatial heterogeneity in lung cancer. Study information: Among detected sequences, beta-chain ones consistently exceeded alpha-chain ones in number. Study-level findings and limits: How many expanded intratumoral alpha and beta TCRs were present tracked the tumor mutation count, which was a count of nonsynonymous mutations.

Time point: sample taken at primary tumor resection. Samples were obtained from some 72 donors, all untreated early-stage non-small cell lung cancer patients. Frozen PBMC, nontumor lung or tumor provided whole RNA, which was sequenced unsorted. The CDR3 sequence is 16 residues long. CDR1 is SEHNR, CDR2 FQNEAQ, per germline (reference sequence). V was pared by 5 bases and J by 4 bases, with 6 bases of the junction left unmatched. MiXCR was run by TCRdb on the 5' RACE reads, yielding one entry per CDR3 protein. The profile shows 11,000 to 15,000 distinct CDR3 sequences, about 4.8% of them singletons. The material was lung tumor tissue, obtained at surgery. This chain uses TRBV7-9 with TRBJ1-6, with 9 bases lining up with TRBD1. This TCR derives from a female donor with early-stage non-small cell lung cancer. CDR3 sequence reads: CASSLGQGFYNSPLHF. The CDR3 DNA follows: TGTGCCAGCAGCCTGGGACAGGGTTTTTATAATTCACCCCTCCACTTT.